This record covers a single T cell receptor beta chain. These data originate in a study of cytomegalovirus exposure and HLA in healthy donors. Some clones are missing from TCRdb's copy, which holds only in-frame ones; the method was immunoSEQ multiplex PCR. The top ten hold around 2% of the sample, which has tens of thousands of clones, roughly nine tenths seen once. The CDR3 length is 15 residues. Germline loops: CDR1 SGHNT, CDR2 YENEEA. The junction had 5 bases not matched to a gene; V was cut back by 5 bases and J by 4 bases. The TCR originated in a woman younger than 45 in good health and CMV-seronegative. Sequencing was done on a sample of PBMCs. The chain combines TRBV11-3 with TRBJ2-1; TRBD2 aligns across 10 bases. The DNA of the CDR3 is TGTGCCAGCAGCCGGACTAGCGGATATTACAATGAGCAGTTCTTC. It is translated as CASSRTSGYYNEQFF.